This TCR beta chain was profiled in a study of T cells after yellow fever vaccination. Per germline, CDR1 SQVTM and CDR2 ANQGSEA. This CDR3 is built from 11 residues. Trimming removed 6 bases from V and 5 bases from J; junction bases left unmatched: 2. This clonotype came up many times. Template switching with 5'RACE generated the TCR cDNA and added a universal primer site and UMIs. TCRdb re-called the 5' RACE reads with MiXCR, one entry per CDR3 protein. Found here are around 72,000 distinct CDR3 sequences, around 7.9% of them singletons; the top ten hold approximately 30%. This sequence originates from a man younger than 30 who received the YFV17D yellow fever vaccine. The rearrangement uses TRBV29-1 and TRBJ2-5; TRBD1 aligns across 8 bases. This specimen was CD8+ T cells sorted from PBMCs, taken 9 to 10 days after the first yellow fever vaccination. CDR3 DNA: TGCAGCGTGGACAGGGATGAGACCCAGTACTTC. Its protein is CSVDRDETQYF.